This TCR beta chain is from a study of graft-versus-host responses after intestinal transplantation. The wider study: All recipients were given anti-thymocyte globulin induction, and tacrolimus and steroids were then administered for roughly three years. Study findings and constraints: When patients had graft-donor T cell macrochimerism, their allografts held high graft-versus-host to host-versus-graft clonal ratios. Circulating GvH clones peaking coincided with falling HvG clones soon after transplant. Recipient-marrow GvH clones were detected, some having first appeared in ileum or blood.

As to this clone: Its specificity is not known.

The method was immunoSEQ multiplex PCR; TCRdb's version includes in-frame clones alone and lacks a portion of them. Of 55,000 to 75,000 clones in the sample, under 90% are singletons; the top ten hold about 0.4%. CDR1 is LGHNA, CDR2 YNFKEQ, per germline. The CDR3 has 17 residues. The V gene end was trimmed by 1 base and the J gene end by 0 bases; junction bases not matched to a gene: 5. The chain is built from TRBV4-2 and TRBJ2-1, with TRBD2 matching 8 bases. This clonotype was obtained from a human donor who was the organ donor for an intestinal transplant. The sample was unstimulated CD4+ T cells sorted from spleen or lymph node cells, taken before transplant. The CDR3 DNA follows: TGTGCCAGCAGCCAAGGGGTCAGCGGGAGCTCCTACAATGAGCAGTTCTTC. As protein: CASSQGVSGSSYNEQFF.